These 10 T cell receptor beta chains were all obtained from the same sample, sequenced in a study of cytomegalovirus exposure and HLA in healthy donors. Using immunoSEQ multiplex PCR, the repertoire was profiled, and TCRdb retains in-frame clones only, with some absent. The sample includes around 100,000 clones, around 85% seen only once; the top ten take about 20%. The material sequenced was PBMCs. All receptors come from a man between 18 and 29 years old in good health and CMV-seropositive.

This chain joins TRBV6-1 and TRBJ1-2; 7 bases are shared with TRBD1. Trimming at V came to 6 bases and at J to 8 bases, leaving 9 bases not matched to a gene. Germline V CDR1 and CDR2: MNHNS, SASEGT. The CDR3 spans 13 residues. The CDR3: CASRTTGKGGYTF. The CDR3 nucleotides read TGTGCCAGCAGGACGACAGGGAAAGGGGGCTACACCTTC.

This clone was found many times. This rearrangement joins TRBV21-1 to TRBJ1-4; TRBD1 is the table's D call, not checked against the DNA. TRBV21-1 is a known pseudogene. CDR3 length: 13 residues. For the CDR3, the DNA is TGTGCCAGCAGCAAACCTCCTGTCAGGGGCCCCCTCTTT. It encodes CASSKPPVRGPLF.

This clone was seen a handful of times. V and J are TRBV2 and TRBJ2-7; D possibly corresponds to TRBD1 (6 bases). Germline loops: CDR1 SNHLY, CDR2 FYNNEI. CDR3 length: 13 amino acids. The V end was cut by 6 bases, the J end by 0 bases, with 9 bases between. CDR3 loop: CASRKDSSYEQYF. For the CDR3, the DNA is TGTGCCAGCAGGAAGGACAGCTCCTACGAGCAGTACTTC.

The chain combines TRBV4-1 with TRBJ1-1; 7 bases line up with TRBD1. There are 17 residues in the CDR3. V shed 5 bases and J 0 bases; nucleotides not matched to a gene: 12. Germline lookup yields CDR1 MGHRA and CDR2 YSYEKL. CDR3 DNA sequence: TGCGCCAGCAGCGTACCTCCGGGACAGATAATGAACACTGAAGCTTTCTTT. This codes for CASSVPPGQIMNTEAFF.

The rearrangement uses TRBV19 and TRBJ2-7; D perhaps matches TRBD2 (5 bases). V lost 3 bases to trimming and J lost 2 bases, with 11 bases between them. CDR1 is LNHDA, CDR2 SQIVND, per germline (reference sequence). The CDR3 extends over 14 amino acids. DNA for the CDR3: TGTGCCAGTAGTATTTCCGGGGTCGCCTACGAGCAGTACTTC. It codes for CASSISGVAYEQYF.

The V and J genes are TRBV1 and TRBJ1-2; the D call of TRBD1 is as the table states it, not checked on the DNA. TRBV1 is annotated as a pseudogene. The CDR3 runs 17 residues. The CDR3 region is CTSSQNLRTGGGVGYTF. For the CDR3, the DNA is TGCACCAGCAGCCAAAACCTCCGGACAGGGGGCGGGGTTGGCTACACCTTC.

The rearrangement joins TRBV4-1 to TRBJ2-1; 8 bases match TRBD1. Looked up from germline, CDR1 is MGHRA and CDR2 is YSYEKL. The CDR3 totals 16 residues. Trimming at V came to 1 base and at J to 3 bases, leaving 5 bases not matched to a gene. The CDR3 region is CASSQAGTGFYNEQFF. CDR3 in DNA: TGCGCCAGCAGCCAAGCCGGGACAGGCTTCTACAATGAGCAGTTCTTC.

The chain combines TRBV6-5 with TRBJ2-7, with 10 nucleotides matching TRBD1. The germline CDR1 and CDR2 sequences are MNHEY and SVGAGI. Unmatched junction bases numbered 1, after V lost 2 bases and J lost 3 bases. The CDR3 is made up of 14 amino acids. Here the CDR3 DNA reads TGTGCCAGCAGTTACGGACAGGGGGGCTACGAGCAGTACGTC. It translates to CASSYGQGGYEQYV.

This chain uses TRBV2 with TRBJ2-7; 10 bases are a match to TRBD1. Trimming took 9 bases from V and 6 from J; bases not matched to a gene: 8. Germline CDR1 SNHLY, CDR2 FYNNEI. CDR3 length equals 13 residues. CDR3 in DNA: TGTGCCAGTTATAGACAGGGGGCGGGCGAGCAGTACTTC. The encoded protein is CASYRQGAGEQYF.

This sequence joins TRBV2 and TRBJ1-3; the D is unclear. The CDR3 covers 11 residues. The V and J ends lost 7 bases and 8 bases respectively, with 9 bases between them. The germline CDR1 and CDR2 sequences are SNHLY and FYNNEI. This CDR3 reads CASTKLDTIYF. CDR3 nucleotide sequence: TGTGCCAGCACTAAATTGGACACCATATATTTT.